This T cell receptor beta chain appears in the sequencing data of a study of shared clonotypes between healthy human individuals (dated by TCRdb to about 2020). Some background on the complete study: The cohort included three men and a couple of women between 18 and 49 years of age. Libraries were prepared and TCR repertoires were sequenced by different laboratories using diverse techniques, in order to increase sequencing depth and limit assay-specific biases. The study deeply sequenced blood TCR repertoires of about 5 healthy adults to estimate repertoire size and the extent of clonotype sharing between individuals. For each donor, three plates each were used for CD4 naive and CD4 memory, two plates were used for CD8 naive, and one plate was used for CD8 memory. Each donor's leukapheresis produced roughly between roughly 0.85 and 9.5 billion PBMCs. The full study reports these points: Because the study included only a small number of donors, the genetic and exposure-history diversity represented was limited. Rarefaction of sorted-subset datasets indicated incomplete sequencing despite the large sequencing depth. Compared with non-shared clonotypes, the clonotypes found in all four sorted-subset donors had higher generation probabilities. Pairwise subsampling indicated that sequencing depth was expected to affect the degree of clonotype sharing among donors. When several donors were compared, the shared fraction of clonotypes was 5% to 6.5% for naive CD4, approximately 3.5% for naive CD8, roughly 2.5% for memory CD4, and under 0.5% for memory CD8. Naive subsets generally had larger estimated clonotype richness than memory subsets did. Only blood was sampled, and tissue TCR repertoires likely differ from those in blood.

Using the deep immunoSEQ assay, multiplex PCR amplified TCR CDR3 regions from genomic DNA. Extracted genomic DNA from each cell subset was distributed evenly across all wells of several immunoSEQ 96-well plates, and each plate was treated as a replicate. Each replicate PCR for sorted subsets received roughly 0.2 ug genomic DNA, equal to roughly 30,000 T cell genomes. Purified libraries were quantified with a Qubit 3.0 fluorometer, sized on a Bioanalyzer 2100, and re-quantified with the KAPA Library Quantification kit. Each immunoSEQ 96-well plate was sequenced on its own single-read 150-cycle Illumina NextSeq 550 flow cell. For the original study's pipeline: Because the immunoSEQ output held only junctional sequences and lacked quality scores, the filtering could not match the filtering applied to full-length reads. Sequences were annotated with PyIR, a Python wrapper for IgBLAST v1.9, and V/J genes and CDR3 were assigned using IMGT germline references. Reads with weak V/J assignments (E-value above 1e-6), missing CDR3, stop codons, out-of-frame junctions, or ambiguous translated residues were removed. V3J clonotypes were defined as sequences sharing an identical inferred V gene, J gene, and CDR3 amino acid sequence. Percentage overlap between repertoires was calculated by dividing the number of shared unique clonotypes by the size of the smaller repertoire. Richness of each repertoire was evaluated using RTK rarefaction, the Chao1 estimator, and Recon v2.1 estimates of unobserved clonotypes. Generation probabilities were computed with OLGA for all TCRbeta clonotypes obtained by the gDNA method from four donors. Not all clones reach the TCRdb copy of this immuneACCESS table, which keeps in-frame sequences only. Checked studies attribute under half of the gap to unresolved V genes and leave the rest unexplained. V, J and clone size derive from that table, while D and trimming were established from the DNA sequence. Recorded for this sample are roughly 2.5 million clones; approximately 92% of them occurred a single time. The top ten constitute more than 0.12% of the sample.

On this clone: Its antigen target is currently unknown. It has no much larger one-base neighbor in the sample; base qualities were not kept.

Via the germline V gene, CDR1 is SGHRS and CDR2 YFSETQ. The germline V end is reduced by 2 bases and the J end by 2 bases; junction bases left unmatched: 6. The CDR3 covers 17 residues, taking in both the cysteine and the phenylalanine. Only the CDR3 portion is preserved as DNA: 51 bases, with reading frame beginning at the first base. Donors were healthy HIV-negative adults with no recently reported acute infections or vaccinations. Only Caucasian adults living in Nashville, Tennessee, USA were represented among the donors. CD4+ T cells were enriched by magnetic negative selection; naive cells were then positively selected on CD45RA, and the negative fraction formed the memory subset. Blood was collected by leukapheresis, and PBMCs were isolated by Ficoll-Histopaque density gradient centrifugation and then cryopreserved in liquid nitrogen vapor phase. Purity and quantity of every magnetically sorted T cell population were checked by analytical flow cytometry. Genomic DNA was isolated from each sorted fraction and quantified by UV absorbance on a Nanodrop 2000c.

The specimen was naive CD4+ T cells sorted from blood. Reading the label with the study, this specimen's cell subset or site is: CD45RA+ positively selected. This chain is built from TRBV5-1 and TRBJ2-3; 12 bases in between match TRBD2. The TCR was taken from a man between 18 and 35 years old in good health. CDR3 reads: CASSLPLAGGNTDTQYF. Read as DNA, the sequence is TGCGCCAGCAGCTTACCGCTAGCGGGAGGGAACACAGATACGCAGTATTTT.